The present T cell receptor beta chain was sequenced within a study of shared clonotypes between healthy human individuals. Per the germline V gene, CDR1 is MNHNY and CDR2 is SVGAGI (reference sequence). This CDR3 has 13 residues. Trimming stripped 5 bases from V and 6 bases from J, with 13 bases between. Assay: immunoSEQ multiplex PCR; the TCRdb copy retains only in-frame clones and omits some. The sample includes 550,000 to 750,000 clones, around 90% of them seen just once. This clone appeared a few times. Different DNA sequences within this sample yield the same CDR3. Naive-designated CD8 cells lacked CD45RO, were positively enriched for CCR7, and omitted terminally differentiated effector memory CD45RA+ cells.

This receptor was obtained from a man aged 30 to 45 in good health. The chain uses TRBV6-6 and TRBJ1-1; tentative D call: TRBD1 (6 bases). What was sequenced was naive CD8+ T cells sorted from blood. The CDR3: CASSVIGGSEAFF. CDR3 in DNA: TGTGCCAGCAGTGTAATAGGGGGATCTGAAGCTTTCTTT.